A selection of T cell receptor beta chains follows, all from one sample in a study of T cells expressing NK-cell markers. TCRdb re-called the 5' RACE reads; one entry per CDR3 protein, DNA not given. The repertoire table contains some 440,000 distinct CDR3 sequences. The sequencing input was blood T cells: a sorted CD56 or NKG2C T cell subset, CD4+ or CD8+ T cells, or bulk PBMC T cells (not recorded which). The receptors come from a woman in her forties or fifties in good health. The CDR3 runs from the conserved cysteine through the conserved F or W.

cdr3_aa j_call v_call cdr3_length
CSARERGSGRAGDEQYF TRBJ2-7 TRBV20-1 17
CATSRDRGPTNYGYTF TRBJ1-2 TRBV15 16
CASNLGQGPPYGYTF TRBJ1-2 TRBV12-3/TRBV12-4 15
CASKPQGRAEAFF TRBJ1-1 TRBV12-3/TRBV12-4 13
CATSRDPSGSSTQYF TRBJ2-3 TRBV15 15
CASSLEVGRRDNEQFF TRBJ2-1 TRBV11-3 16
CASNGLAGGPLETQYF TRBJ2-5 TRBV5-1 16
CASSSTPGSGQPQHF TRBJ1-5 TRBV7-6 15
CSVQTTSGPEETQYF TRBJ2-5 TRBV29-1 15
CASRGTVDTGELFF TRBJ2-2 TRBV5-5 14
CASSFDRGLYGYTF TRBJ1-2 TRBV27 14
CAATSADGREQYF TRBJ2-7 TRBV10-3 13
CASSPPEGSYNEQFF TRBJ2-1 TRBV11-1 15
CASSDIAGGEQFF TRBJ2-1 TRBV2 13
CASSWIAGGNNEQFF TRBJ2-1 TRBV7-2 15
CASRRLGTSFNEQFF TRBJ2-1 TRBV6-5 15
CASSLADPGVAYNEQFF TRBJ2-1 TRBV7-6 17
CASSFGLSVYNEQFF TRBJ2-1 TRBV5-1 15
CASSLVGGVGAFF TRBJ1-1 TRBV7-9 13
CASSRGVRDTQYF TRBJ2-3 TRBV7-3 13
CAGQGGYGYTF TRBJ1-2 TRBV30 11
CASRQGPANLNQPQHF TRBJ1-5 TRBV19 16
CASSEQRTKNIQYF TRBJ2-4 TRBV2 14
CASSRREGRLNTEAFF TRBJ1-1 TRBV5-1 16
CASSLKAGETGELFF TRBJ2-2 TRBV5-1 15
CASSSEGASNTEAFF TRBJ1-1 TRBV6-5 15
CSATTGLAGFWWGTDTQYF TRBJ2-3 TRBV20-1 19
CASSQDQSSGEQYF TRBJ2-7 TRBV14 14
CATSEKYWSGELFF TRBJ2-2 TRBV24-1 14
CAISETMGQPNTEAFF TRBJ1-1 TRBV10-3 16
CASSWGTGGRGEAFF TRBJ1-1 TRBV6-5 15
CASSQTLAGAGYEQYF TRBJ2-7 TRBV7-9 16
CASSQGSAHGEQYF TRBJ2-7 TRBV3-1 14
CSASNGVTDTQYF TRBJ2-3 TRBV20-1 13
CSARADTFEAFF TRBJ1-1 TRBV20-1 12
CASSGRQGLTETQYF TRBJ2-5 TRBV9 15
CASSQGSRGTNGAEAFF TRBJ1-1 TRBV3-1 17
CASSLGQNEAFF TRBJ1-1 TRBV5-5 12
CASSNLARNEQFF TRBJ2-1 TRBV5-1 13
CASSLGRQGGAKNIQYF TRBJ2-4 TRBV12-3/TRBV12-4 17
CSASNRGSETQYF TRBJ2-5 TRBV29-1 13
CASSEGVSNEQFF TRBJ2-1 TRBV2 13
CSARDPAQPGNTIYF TRBJ1-3 TRBV20-1 15
CSAREGQGSTQPQHF TRBJ1-5 TRBV20-1 15
CATSRSTGQAFF TRBJ1-1 TRBV24-1 12
CASSQDVGNKGREQYF TRBJ2-7 TRBV4-1 16
CASSPLGLAGYQETQYF TRBJ2-5 TRBV7-9 17
CASSYVGTSEAFF TRBJ1-1 TRBV6-5 13
CASSPRWGGELFYEQYF TRBJ2-7 TRBV5-6 17
CAWSFSRRDTQYF TRBJ2-3 TRBV30 13
CASSPDRWDHYQTDTQYF TRBJ2-3 TRBV11-3 18
CASRRRNNEQFF TRBJ2-1 TRBV6-5 12
CSARGGLDYPLGEQYF TRBJ2-7 TRBV20-1 16
CASSSLATDTQYF TRBJ2-3 TRBV7-3 13
CASSLEGQGATGELFF TRBJ2-2 TRBV27 16
CASSLGVTSASNTGELFF TRBJ2-2 TRBV7-8 18
CASIPGAGGFTDTQYF TRBJ2-3 TRBV12-3/TRBV12-4 16
CASRPVGLAAFNEQFF TRBJ2-1 TRBV27 16
CSARDRSALDQYF TRBJ2-5 TRBV20-1 13
CASSLGGASNQPQHF TRBJ1-5 TRBV7-9 15